Sequencing of this T cell receptor beta chain was carried out in a study of cytomegalovirus exposure and HLA in healthy donors. General study points: Accurate prediction of most subjects' HLA-A and HLA-B alleles from TCR beta sequences was reported. Listed as cytomegalovirus-associated were roughly 180 TCR beta chains. Looking again later, the authors saw that most CMV-associated TCR beta chains seemed HLA-restricted.

This clone has only a few counts. Its antigen is unidentified. This PCR relied on a set of 60 Vbeta primers and 13 Jbeta primers. Measured with immunoSEQ multiplex PCR; TCRdb has only the in-frame clones, and not every one. The sample shows 130,000 to 150,000 clones, under 80% of them seen only once. With 2 bases removed from V and 4 bases from J, the gap between germline ends came to 5 bases. The germline V gene encodes CDR1 MNHEY and CDR2 SVGAGI. The CDR3 is 13 amino acids. This sequence originates from a male donor in good health and CMV-seronegative. The V gene is TRBV6-5, the J gene TRBJ2-2; D gene ambiguous. Sequencing used PBMCs. The chain's CDR3 is CASSYGGTGELFF. CDR3 DNA: TGTGCCAGCAGTTACGGCGGCACCGGGGAGCTGTTTTTT.